Below, 30 T cell receptor beta chains from the same sample are listed, as sequenced in a study of somatic mutations in cytotoxic T cells in rheumatoid arthritis. The method was immunoSEQ multiplex PCR; TCRdb's version includes in-frame clones alone and lacks a portion of them. This table has around 20,000 clones, over 70% appearing once. The sample consisted of CD8+ T cells sorted from blood. These receptor sequences come from a woman between 55 and 75 years old in good health.

The sample holds one count of this clone. The chain uses TRBV10-3 and TRBJ2-1; D might be TRBD2 (6 bases). Germline V lookup: CDR1 ENHRY, CDR2 SYGVKD. V was pared by 0 bases and J by 3 bases, with 12 bases between. The length of the CDR3 is 16 residues. This CDR3 reads CAISESMAGNYNEQFF. The CDR3 bases are TGTGCCATCAGTGAGTCGATGGCGGGGAACTACAATGAGCAGTTCTTC.

In this sample, this clone turned up once. The V gene is TRBV11-3, the J gene TRBJ1-1, with D tentatively TRBD1 (6 bases). Per the germline V gene, CDR1 is SGHNT and CDR2 is YENEEA. Trimming left V 4 bases short and J 6 bases short, with 18 bases between. This CDR3 contains 15 residues. CDR3 sequence: CASSSQSDRPAEAFF. The DNA for the CDR3 is TGTGCCAGCAGCTCCCAGAGCGACAGGCCCGCTGAAGCTTTCTTT. The full variable domain, with the rest looked up from reference TRBV11-3 and TRBJ1-1, is EAGVVQSPRYKIIEKKQPVAFWCNPISGHNTLYWYLQNLGQGPELLIRYENEEAVDDSQLPKDRFSAERLKGVDSTLKIQPAELGDSAVYLCASSSQSDRPAEAFFGQGTRLTVV.

This chain connects TRBV7-6 to TRBJ2-7; a possible D gene is TRBD1 (6 bases). Germline-derived CDR1 and CDR2 are SGHVS and FNYEAQ. The CDR3 contains 14 residues. Trimming pared 2 bases from V and 2 bases from J, leaving 10 bases between. In DNA form, the CDR3 reads TGTGCCAGCAGCTTAACAGGGTTGACCTACGAGCAGTACTTC. Protein: CASSLTGLTYEQYF.

This sequence joins TRBV7-9 and TRBJ1-2; D not certain. This CDR3 is 13 amino acids long. Germline V lookup: CDR1 SEHNR, CDR2 FQNEAQ (reference sequence). The V and J ends lost 1 base and 2 bases respectively, with 5 bases between them. DNA of the CDR3: TGTGCCAGCAGCTTAGTGGGGAACTATGGCTACACCTTC. This sequence encodes CASSLVGNYGYTF.

In its sample, this clone was seen a few times. The chain carries TRBV7-2 and TRBJ2-7; possibly TRBD2 for D (6 bases). Per the germline V gene, CDR1 is SGHTA and CDR2 is FQGNSA. The CDR3 runs 17 residues. V shed 5 bases and J shed 3 bases, with 23 bases lying between them. The CDR3 loop is CASSQGGGFLEVYEQYF. The CDR3 nucleotides are TGTGCCAGCAGCCAGGGTGGGGGGTTCTTGGAGGTCTACGAGCAGTACTTC.

This rearrangement joins TRBV29-1 to TRBJ1-3; the D is unclear. The germline CDR1 and CDR2 sequences are SQVTM and ANQGSEA. Trimming removed 1 base at V and 4 bases at J, with 11 bases between. CDR3 size: 14 residues. The CDR3 region has the DNA TGCAGCGTTGAAGGCGATGAGGTGGGAAACACCATATATTTT. Residues: CSVEGDEVGNTIYF.

The J gene is TRBJ1-4, the V gene TRBV28, with a possible D match to TRBD1 (5 bases). Between the trimmed V and J ends, which lost 2 bases and 8 bases, there was a span of 21 bases. Germline assignment: CDR1 MDHEN and CDR2 SYDVKM. This CDR3 has 17 residues. The CDR3 region has the DNA TGTGCCAGCAGTTTAGGGGGTCGGCGAGGGATGGACGAAAAACTGTTTTTT. Its translation: CASSLGGRRGMDEKLFF.

This clone has only one observation. The chain joins TRBV27 to TRBJ1-2; 12 nucleotides match TRBD1. The CDR3 totals 15 residues. Trimming cost V 2 bases and J 8 bases; bases outside gene matches: 6. The germline V gene encodes CDR1 MNHEY and CDR2 SMNVEV (reference sequence). This CDR3 reads CASSLGGQGAPGYTF. The CDR3 coding sequence is TGTGCCAGCAGTTTAGGGGGACAGGGGGCACCGGGCTACACCTTC.

This clone showed up just once. This chain uses TRBV6-1 with TRBJ2-5; possible D gene TRBD2, 5 bases. The CDR3 length is 15 residues. Looked up from germline, CDR1 is MNHNS and CDR2 is SASEGT. Trimming removed 0 bases from V and 3 bases from J, with 11 bases in between. The CDR3 loop is CASSEARGPKETQYF. In DNA form, the CDR3 reads TGTGCCAGCAGTGAAGCCAGAGGGCCGAAAGAGACCCAGTACTTC.

The CDR3 DNA sequence: TGTGCCAGCACCCTTCGTGGAGGTAGCTCTGGAAACACCATATATTTT. Its translation is CASTLRGGSSGNTIYF. The chain uses TRBV7-8 and TRBJ1-3; D is uncertain. Germline CDR1 reads SGHVS; CDR2 reads FQNEAQ. The V end lost 7 bases, the J end lost 0 bases, and 16 bases lay between the germline ends. This CDR3 has 16 residues.

CDR3 sequence reads: CAALWGEAFF. CDR3 sequence (DNA): TGTGCCGCGCTTTGGGGAGAAGCTTTCTTT. This chain uses TRBV30 with TRBJ1-1; the D is unclear. Germline CDR1 GTSNPN, CDR2 SVGIG (reference sequence). V dropped 8 bases and J dropped 8 bases, with 12 bases sitting between them. The CDR3 sequence is 10 residues long. Variable domain in full (rest from reference TRBV30 and TRBJ1-1): SQTIHQWPATLVQPVGSPLSLECTVEGTSNPNLYWYRQAAGRGLQLLFYSVGIGQISSEVPQNLSASRPQDRQFILSSKKLLLSDSGFYLCAALWGEAFFGQGTRLTVV.

The chain couples TRBV6-5 to TRBJ2-1; D remains unclear. Germline values: CDR1 MNHEY, CDR2 SVGAGI. V was shortened by 2 bases and J by 6 bases, with 5 bases between the two germline ends. CDR3 length equals 12 residues. This chain's CDR3 is CASSYPGNEQFF. In DNA form, the CDR3 reads TGTGCCAGCAGTTACCCCGGCAATGAGCAGTTCTTC.

The chain joins TRBV6-1 to TRBJ2-2; 7 bases are shared with TRBD1. Losses at the gene ends were 2 bases for V and 5 bases for J; bases not matched to a gene: 14. The CDR3 totals 18 residues. Germline V gene lookup returns CDR1 MNHNS and CDR2 SASEGT. CDR3 residues: CASSERRGTALLTGELFF. For the CDR3, the DNA is TGTGCCAGCAGTGAACGCCGAGGGACAGCACTCCTAACCGGGGAGCTGTTTTTT.

This clone was recorded only once. The chain carries TRBV6-8 and TRBJ1-2; 7 bases are a match to TRBD1. Germline loops: CDR1 MNHGY, CDR2 SAAAGT. The CDR3 covers 15 residues. J gave up 3 bases and V 6 bases, and 10 bases lay outside the gene matches. This CDR3 is CASREPHRGDYGYTF. The CDR3 nucleotides are TGTGCCAGCAGGGAACCCCACAGGGGCGACTATGGCTACACCTTC.

A few counts support this clone. V usage is TRBV6-5 and J usage is TRBJ2-7; maybe TRBD1 (6 bases). V was shortened by 0 bases and J by 2 bases, with 8 bases between the two germline ends. The CDR3 consists of 14 residues. Germline values: CDR1 MNHEY, CDR2 SVGAGI. The CDR3 protein is CASSYSGAAYEQYF. The CDR3 bases are TGTGCCAGCAGTTACTCGGGGGCGGCCTACGAGCAGTACTTC.

V usage is TRBV5-4 and J usage is TRBJ2-7, with 7 bases matching TRBD1. Losses at the gene ends were 4 bases for V and 2 bases for J; bases not matched to a gene: 6. Looked up from germline, CDR1 is SGHNT and CDR2 is YYREEE (reference sequence). This CDR3 is 14 amino acids long. CDR3 in DNA: TGTGCCAGCAGCCGGGACAGAAGCACCTACGAGCAGTACTTC. It codes for CASSRDRSTYEQYF.

The chain carries TRBV6-1 and TRBJ1-5, with D unclear. Per germline, CDR1 MNHNS and CDR2 SASEGT. V was trimmed by 2 bases and J by 2 bases, leaving 13 bases between them. This CDR3 region has 16 residues. CDR3 DNA: TGTGCCAGCAGTGAAATGGGTGGGGTTGGCAATCAGCCCCAGCATTTT. This gives the protein CASSEMGGVGNQPQHF.

In nucleotides, the CDR3 is TGCGCCAGCAGCCAACTTGGCGGGAGCGCATACAATGAGCAGTTCTTC. It translates to CASSQLGGSAYNEQFF. V and J are TRBV4-1 and TRBJ2-1; 7 positions match TRBD2. Germline CDR1 reads MGHRA; CDR2 reads YSYEKL. Trimming took 2 bases from V and 4 from J; bases not matched to a gene: 8. This CDR3 is built from 16 residues.

This clone has only one observation. The DNA of the CDR3 is TGTGCCAGCAGTCCGCGGACAGGGGGATGGGATGGCTACACCTTC. Amino acid sequence: CASSPRTGGWDGYTF. The genes are TRBV6-6 and TRBJ1-2; 10 nucleotides align to TRBD1. The CDR3 runs 15 residues. Germline trimming cut 5 bases from V and 6 bases from J; bases unmatched to any gene: 9. CDR1 and CDR2 from the germline V gene are MNHNY and SVGAGI (reference sequence).

In its sample, this clone was seen a few times. The chain joins TRBV7-2 to TRBJ2-7; either TRBD1 or TRBD2 may supply D (6 bases each). Trimming stripped 2 bases from V and 2 bases from J, with 10 bases between. Germline lookup yields CDR1 SGHTA and CDR2 FQGNSA. The CDR3 covers 14 residues. CDR3 in amino acids: CASSLRRGTYEQYF. DNA of the CDR3: TGTGCCAGCAGCTTAAGGAGGGGGACCTACGAGCAGTACTTC.

V is TRBV14 and J is TRBJ1-1; D is undetermined. The CDR3 is 15 residues long. In germline, CDR1 is SGHDN, CDR2 FVKESK. V lost 1 base and J 7 bases, leaving 16 bases between the germline ends. In DNA form, the CDR3 reads TGTGCCAGCAGCCAAGGGACTAGCGGCTCGGGTGAAGCTTTCTTT. It specifies CASSQGTSGSGEAFF.

This sequence joins TRBV5-4 and TRBJ2-7, with 10 bases that match TRBD1. With V trimmed by 3 bases and J by 3 bases, 3 bases remained unmatched. The CDR3 is 14 residues long. Germline CDR1 and CDR2: SGHNT and YYREEE (reference sequence). The CDR3 DNA follows: TGTGCCAGCAGCTGGACAGGGGGAAACTACGAGCAGTACTTC. This translates into CASSWTGGNYEQYF. Using reference TRBV5-4 and TRBJ2-7 for the parts outside the CDR3, the full variable domain is ETGVTQSPTHLIKTRGQQVTLRCSSQSGHNTVSWYQQALGQGPQFIFQYYREEENGRGNFPPRFSGLQFPNYSSELNVNALELDDSALYLCASSWTGGNYEQYFGPGTRLTVT.

The chain is built from TRBV20-1 and TRBJ2-1, with D uncertain. The CDR3 runs to 11 residues. Germline V CDR1 and CDR2: DFQATT, SNEGSKA (reference sequence). Trimming left V 3 bases short and J 7 bases short, with 7 bases between. In DNA, the CDR3 is TGCAGTGCTAGGGTTTGGAATGAGCAGTTCTTC. This gives the protein CSARVWNEQFF.

The genes are TRBV27 and TRBJ2-7; 11 bases align to TRBD2. The CDR3 consists of 14 residues. Germline V CDR1 and CDR2: MNHEY, SMNVEV (reference sequence). J lost 3 bases, V lost 7 bases, and 5 bases had no gene match. The CDR3 here is CASTPLAGVYEQYF. The CDR3 DNA reads as TGTGCCAGCACACCACTAGCGGGAGTCTACGAGCAGTACTTC.

This clone was observed a few times. The chain employs TRBV6-5 and TRBJ2-7; 7 nucleotides line up with TRBD1. The V gene end was trimmed by 5 bases and the J gene end by 3 bases; junction bases not matched to a gene: 4. CDR3 length: 13 amino acids. CDR1 and CDR2 (germline): MNHEY, SVGAGI. CDR3 amino acids: CASSPGTVYEQYF. The CDR3 coding sequence is TGTGCCAGCAGTCCAGGGACAGTCTACGAGCAGTACTTC.

The gene calls are TRBV6-5 and TRBJ1-2; D uncertain. Trimming pared 6 bases from V and 6 bases from J, leaving 8 bases between. The CDR3 loop spans 11 amino acids. Germline loops: CDR1 MNHEY, CDR2 SVGAGI. CDR3 DNA: TGTGCCAGCAGGGTCAAGAATGGCTACACCTTC. Protein: CASRVKNGYTF.

The J gene is TRBJ1-2, the V gene TRBV12-5; D gene ambiguous. The V gene lost 0 bases and the J gene lost 3 bases, with 5 bases spanning the gap. CDR3 length equals 13 residues. CDR1 LGHNT and CDR2 FRNRAP come from the germline V gene. The CDR3 loop is CASGLVPDYGYTF. The DNA of the CDR3 is TGTGCTAGTGGTTTGGTACCAGACTATGGCTACACCTTC.

The chain joins TRBV5-1 to TRBJ1-2, with TRBD1 as a possible D gene (5 bases). The V end was cut by 4 bases, the J end by 3 bases, with 16 bases between. Germline V gene lookup returns CDR1 SGHRS and CDR2 YFSETQ. This CDR3 region has 15 residues. The CDR3: CASSPGANRDYGYTF. CDR3 nucleotides: TGCGCCAGCAGCCCCGGGGCCAACCGGGACTATGGCTACACCTTC.

The rearrangement uses TRBV9 and TRBJ1-2; 7 bases match TRBD1. The J segment lost 2 bases and the V segment lost 3 bases, leaving 10 bases of the junction unmatched. Germline V lookup: CDR1 SGDLS, CDR2 YYNGEE. The CDR3 length is 16 residues. CDR3 amino acids: CASSESPGQQNYGYTF. The CDR3, as DNA: TGTGCCAGCAGCGAATCGCCGGGACAGCAAAACTATGGCTACACCTTC.

This clone was seen a handful of times. The J gene is TRBJ1-1, the V gene TRBV4-1; no firm D call. Germline loops: CDR1 MGHRA, CDR2 YSYEKL. V was shortened by 0 bases and J by 4 bases, with 6 bases between the two germline ends. This CDR3 has 13 residues. CDR3 in amino acids: CASSQDHGTEAFF. The CDR3 DNA is TGCGCCAGCAGCCAAGACCACGGCACTGAAGCTTTCTTT.